This TCR beta chain was captured in a study of cytomegalovirus exposure and HLA in healthy donors. Study-level findings and limits: Being productive about 87% or about 30% of the time was typical of most TCR beta V segments in an earlier analysis. What a later analysis reportedly showed was that an Asian-associated ancestry cluster had fewer N-insertions than the roughly 700-donor mean.

Germline V gene lookup returns CDR1 GTSNPN and CDR2 SVGIG (reference sequence). This CDR3 is 13 amino acids long. The J segment lost 6 bases and the V segment lost 4 bases, leaving 4 bases of the junction unmatched. The PCR made use of 60 Vbeta and 13 Jbeta primers. Sequenced by immunoSEQ multiplex PCR; TCRdb stores in-frame clones only, minus some. The sample lists roughly 120,000 clones; around 75% were seen once. About this clone itself: Its antigen is unidentified.

Sequencing was carried out using PBMCs. The TCR sequence derives from a woman aged 18-29 years in good health and CMV-seronegative. The chain recombines TRBV30 with TRBJ1-4; 8 positions agree with TRBD1. The CDR3 coding sequence is TGTGCCTGGAACCAGGGGGCTTATGAAAAACTGTTTTTT. It yields the protein CAWNQGAYEKLFF.